The present T cell receptor beta chain was sequenced within a study of T-cell reconstitution after alpha-beta-depleted transplantation in children. Germline V gene data show CDR1 as SGHKS and CDR2 as YYEKEE (reference sequence). V lost 0 bases and J 9 bases, leaving 10 bases between the germline ends. This CDR3 is 13 amino acids long. Unique molecular identifiers were incorporated into the prepared TCRbeta library. TCRdb ran MiXCR on the PCR reads and lists one entry per CDR3 protein. The table shows over 70,000 distinct CDR3 sequences, with 9.5% to 15% occurring only once. The TCR originated in a human donor who donated a stem cell graft to a child with inherited bone marrow failure. The chain carries TRBV5-5 and TRBJ2-1; D not resolved. The sequences come from PBMCs from the stem cell graft donor, collected from the stem cell graft. The DNA of the CDR3 is TGTGCCAGCAGCTTGGAACTTTGGGGTGAGCAGTTCTTC. Amino acid sequence: CASSLELWGEQFF.